The 27 T cell receptor beta chains reported below all come from one sample, sequenced in a study of persistence of HIV-infected CD4 T cells. Anti-CD3/anti-CD28 beads served as a nonspecific positive control stimulus. Sorting of responding CD4+ T cells relied on upregulated CD40 ligand together with CD69. Their target antigens are unknown. This was the immunoSEQ version 4 assay in survey mode. The protocol was immunoSEQ multiplex PCR, while the TCRdb copy is restricted to in-frame clones and leaves out a portion. The sample gives roughly 48,000 clones, 88% of which show up once; around 0.47% is in the top ten. Here the sequenced sample was CD4+ T cells sorted from PBMCs after approximately 20-hour stimulation, taken from a patient who received antiretroviral therapy. The receptors were gathered from an adult woman with HIV who was CMV-seropositive.

The V gene is TRBV9, the J gene TRBJ2-1; unclear D gene. V was shortened by 0 bases and J by 8 bases, with 15 bases between the two germline ends. CDR3 length: 15 residues. The germline V gene encodes CDR1 SGDLS and CDR2 YYNGEE. Here the CDR3 reads CASSVADELGYEQFF. In DNA form, the CDR3 reads TGTGCCAGCAGCGTAGCGGATGAGTTGGGCTATGAGCAGTTCTTC. The entire variable domain, with the rest obtained from reference TRBV9 and TRBJ2-1, is as follows: DSGVTQTPKHLITATGQRVTLRCSPRSGDLSVYWYQQSLDQGLQFLIQYYNGEERAKGNILERFSAQQFPDLHSELNLSSLELGDSALYFCASSVADELGYEQFFGPGTRLTVL.

The V and J genes are TRBV5-1 and TRBJ1-2; the D gene is possibly TRBD1 (6 bases). The CDR3 contains 17 residues. V lost 3 bases and J lost 3, with 21 bases in between. Germline CDR1 and CDR2: SGHRS and YFSETQ. The CDR3 bases are TGCGCCAGCAGCTCGATTTCTACAGGGATGTTGGACTATGGCTACACCTTC. Amino acid sequence: CASSSISTGMLDYGYTF.

The rearrangement joins TRBV5-1 to TRBJ2-2; TRBD1 matches 9 bases. The CDR3 runs to 15 residues. V trimming: 4 bases; J trimming: 0 bases; junction bases outside the gene matches: 1. In germline, CDR1 is SGHRS, CDR2 YFSETQ. In DNA, the CDR3 is TGCGCCAGCAGCAGGGACAGGGCGAACACCGGGGAGCTGTTTTTT. This encodes CASSRDRANTGELFF.

This clone has only one observation. This chain links TRBV20-1 with TRBJ1-4; unclear D gene. CDR3 length: 11 amino acids. Germline V gives CDR1 DFQATT, CDR2 SNEGSKA (reference sequence). With 4 bases removed from V and 8 bases from J, the gap between germline ends came to 8 bases. The CDR3 protein is CSAIYGEKLFF. CDR3 DNA sequence: TGCAGTGCTATATACGGGGAAAAACTGTTTTTT.

This sequence joins TRBV2 and TRBJ1-5; D is unclear. V was trimmed by 5 bases and J by 2 bases, leaving 13 bases between them. The CDR3 has 15 residues. Germline CDR1 is SNHLY and CDR2 is FYNNEI. The chain's CDR3 is CASSPFGARNQPQHF. The CDR3 DNA follows: TGTGCCAGCAGTCCTTTCGGCGCGCGCAATCAGCCCCAGCATTTT.

This clone is a singleton in its sample. The chain combines TRBV6-5 with TRBJ2-7, with D maybe TRBD1 (6 bases). Germline assignment: CDR1 MNHEY and CDR2 SVGAGI. CDR3 length: 15 residues. V was pared by 5 bases and J by 3 bases, with 17 bases between. CDR3 bases: TGTGCCAGCAGTCCCGGACAGTCTAAAAACTACGAGCAGTACTTC. This gives the protein CASSPGQSKNYEQYF.

This clone was observed a handful of times. V usage is TRBV5-4 and J usage is TRBJ1-4; perhaps TRBD1 as D (6 bases). CDR1 and CDR2 (germline): SGHNT, YYREEE (reference sequence). CDR3 length: 14 amino acids. Trimming stripped 4 bases from V and 8 bases from J, with 15 bases between. The CDR3 bases are TGTGCCAGCAGCCCGGGGGGCATCGGAGAAAAACTGTTTTTT. This gives the protein CASSPGGIGEKLFF.

The chain couples TRBV19 to TRBJ2-6; 7 bases fit TRBD1. Germline V gene lookup returns CDR1 LNHDA and CDR2 SQIVND (reference sequence). J gave up 4 bases and V 2 bases, and 2 bases lay outside the gene matches. The CDR3 has 15 amino acids. The CDR3: CASSITGAGANVLTF. The CDR3 DNA follows: TGTGCCAGTAGTATAACAGGGGCGGGGGCCAACGTCCTGACTTTC. Based on the CDR3 plus reference TRBV19 and TRBJ2-6, the full variable domain is DGGITQSPKYLFRKEGQNVTLSCEQNLNHDAMYWYRQDPGQGLRLIYYSQIVNDFQKGDIAEGYSVSREKKESFPLTVTSAQKNPTAFYLCASSITGAGANVLTFGAGSRLTVL.

This clone was detected only once. This chain joins TRBV6-5 and TRBJ2-7; D may be TRBD2 (5 bases). The CDR3 runs to 15 residues. CDR1 MNHEY and CDR2 SVGAGI come from the germline V gene. Trimming took 8 bases from V and 2 from J, leaving 19 bases between them. CDR3 DNA: TGTGCCAGCTCAAAGAGAGGGATATCCACCTACGAGCAGTACGTC. It specifies CASSKRGISTYEQYV.

DNA of the CDR3: TGTGCCAGTACCCCCACCTCGGACAGGGTAGAGCAGTACTTC. As protein: CASTPTSDRVEQYF. The rearrangement joins TRBV19 to TRBJ2-7; 8 bases map to TRBD1. CDR3 length: 14 residues. Germline lookup yields CDR1 LNHDA and CDR2 SQIVND (reference sequence). V shed 7 bases and J 7 bases; nucleotides not matched to a gene: 12.

CDR3 sequence: CASSQSGQGRLGEAFF. Written as DNA, the CDR3 is TGTGCCAGCAGCCAATCAGGACAGGGCCGACTAGGTGAAGCTTTCTTT. The chain joins TRBV14 to TRBJ1-1; 8 bases fit TRBD1. Germline CDR1 is SGHDN and CDR2 is FVKESK. Trimming took 2 bases from V and 7 from J; bases not matched to a gene: 12. The CDR3 consists of 16 residues.

The chain employs TRBV19 and TRBJ2-7; 8 bases match TRBD2. V was pared by 3 bases and J by 2 bases, with 6 bases of the junction left unmatched. CDR1 and CDR2 from the germline V gene are LNHDA and SQIVND (reference sequence). CDR3 length: 15 residues. In DNA, the CDR3 is TGTGCCAGTAGTATTAGGGCGGGGGGAACCTACGAGCAGTACTTC. This gives the protein CASSIRAGGTYEQYF.

The chain combines TRBV6-5 with TRBJ2-6; D ambiguous. The CDR3 spans 14 residues. The V gene lost 7 bases and the J gene lost 0 bases, with 7 bases spanning the gap. Germline assignment: CDR1 MNHEY and CDR2 SVGAGI. DNA of the CDR3: TGTGCCAGCAATCTCGCCTCTGGGGCCAACGTCCTGACTTTC. Translated, it gives CASNLASGANVLTF.

Of note for this clone: The junction differs from germline at one of its ends, possibly a read error. The rearrangement links TRBV19 to TRBJ1-2; D call uncertain. The CDR3 runs 13 residues. The germline V gene encodes CDR1 LNHDA and CDR2 SQIVND (reference sequence). The CDR3 region is CASRIGEGYGYTF. The CDR3 coding sequence is TGTGCCAGTAGGATAGGAGAGGGTTATGGCTACACCTTC.

In this sample, this clone turned up once. The J gene is TRBJ2-7, the V gene TRBV5-1; D remains ambiguous. V was shortened by 4 bases and J by 2 bases, with 16 bases between the two germline ends. This CDR3 has 15 residues. CDR1 SGHRS and CDR2 YFSETQ come from the germline V gene. The CDR3 region is CASSEQVDAPYEQYF. For the CDR3, the DNA is TGCGCCAGCAGCGAGCAAGTAGACGCGCCCTACGAGCAGTACTTC.

The CDR3 loop is CASSLGDLSGANTGELFF. In DNA, the CDR3 is TGTGCCAGCAGCTTAGGGGACCTAAGCGGGGCGAACACCGGGGAGCTGTTTTTT. The chain is built from TRBV13 and TRBJ2-2; 7 bases fit TRBD2. This CDR3 region has 18 residues. Germline CDR1 PRHDT, CDR2 FYEKMQ (reference sequence). V dropped 0 bases and J dropped 0; count of bases not matched to a gene: 7.

The rearrangement uses TRBV5-1 and TRBJ1-1, with D maybe TRBD1 (6 bases). V lost 0 bases, J lost 5 bases, and 11 bases lay in between. The CDR3 is made up of 14 amino acids. Germline V gene data show CDR1 as SGHRS and CDR2 as YFSETQ. CDR3 sequence (DNA): TGCGCCAGCAGCTTGGTTAACAGGGCAACTGAAGCTTTCTTT. It is translated as CASSLVNRATEAFF. The variable domain in full, with the rest retrieved from reference TRBV5-1 and TRBJ1-1, is KAGVTQTPRYLIKTRGQQVTLSCSPISGHRSVSWYQQTPGQGLQFLFEYFSETQRNKGNFPGRFSGRQFSNSRSEMNVSTLELGDSALYLCASSLVNRATEAFFGQGTRLTVV.

This clone has more than one count but fewer than ten. The CDR3 is CSVGEGGTDTQYF. The CDR3 DNA is TGCAGCGTGGGGGAAGGGGGCACAGATACGCAGTATTTT. The chain uses TRBV29-1 and TRBJ2-3; D tentatively fits TRBD1 or TRBD2 (5 bases each). V was pared by 6 bases and J by 1 base, with 11 bases between. This CDR3 contains 13 residues. The germline V gene has CDR1 SQVTM and CDR2 ANQGSEA.

This clone was detected only once. The chain joins TRBV7-6 to TRBJ2-1; D is possibly TRBD1 (6 bases). Germline-derived CDR1 and CDR2 are SGHVS and FNYEAQ. Trimming left V 5 bases short and J 1 base short, with 12 bases between. The length of the CDR3 is 15 residues. The CDR3 protein is CASSGTHSSYNEQFF. The CDR3, as DNA: TGTGCCAGCAGCGGGACACACTCATCCTACAATGAGCAGTTCTTC.

The V call is TRBV9, the J call TRBJ2-7; D possibly corresponds to TRBD1 (6 bases). This CDR3 has 14 residues. The V end lost 2 bases, the J end lost 0 bases, and 9 bases lay between the germline ends. In germline, CDR1 is SGDLS, CDR2 YYNGEE. DNA for the CDR3: TGTGCCAGCAGCGTTCTGGACAGCTCCTACGAGCAGTACTTC. It encodes CASSVLDSSYEQYF. The full variable domain, completed using reference TRBV9 and TRBJ2-7, is DSGVTQTPKHLITATGQRVTLRCSPRSGDLSVYWYQQSLDQGLQFLIQYYNGEERAKGNILERFSAQQFPDLHSELNLSSLELGDSALYFCASSVLDSSYEQYFGPGTRLTVT.

This chain uses TRBV3-1 (or the pseudogene TRBV3-2) with TRBJ2-5; D is unresolved. The length of the CDR3 is 14 residues. Between the trimmed V and J ends, which lost 2 bases and 8 bases, there was a span of 15 bases. CDR1 and CDR2 from the germline V gene are LGHDT and YNNKEL (reference sequence). CDR3 sequence: CASSQPGFLDTQYF. The CDR3 DNA reads as TGTGCCAGCAGCCAACCGGGTTTTTTAGATACCCAGTACTTC.

The V call is TRBV5-1, the J call TRBJ1-3; weak D call: TRBD1 (5 bases). The CDR3 totals 17 residues. Germline values: CDR1 SGHRS, CDR2 YFSETQ. Deletions cut 1 base from V and 0 bases from J, with 14 bases between. CDR3 in DNA: TGCGCCAGCAGCTTGTTGGGGGACTTACTCTCTGGAAACACCATATATTTT. Translated: CASSLLGDLLSGNTIYF.

The chain couples TRBV10-1 to TRBJ2-2; 7 bases agree with TRBD1. Trimming removed 2 bases from V and 4 bases from J; junction bases left unmatched: 7. Per the germline V gene, CDR1 is WNHNN and CDR2 is SYGVQD (reference sequence). The length of the CDR3 is 16 residues. The CDR3: CASSEGTVYPTGELFF. The CDR3 DNA reads as TGCGCCAGCAGTGAGGGGACAGTGTATCCCACCGGGGAGCTGTTTTTT.

The CDR3 DNA reads TGTGCCAGCTCACCACCCGCCCCCCAGGAGGAGCAGTTCTTC. Protein: CASSPPAPQEEQFF. V gene TRBV18 combines with J gene TRBJ2-1; D is ambiguous. Germline V gives CDR1 KGHSH, CDR2 LQKENI. The CDR3 spans 14 residues. The V end was cut by 0 bases, the J end by 10 bases, with 13 bases between. Complete variable domain (other parts from reference TRBV18 and TRBJ2-1): NAGVMQNPRHLVRRRGQEARLRCSPMKGHSHVYWYRQLPEEGLKFMVYLQKENIIDESGMPKERFSAEFPKEGPSILRIQQVVRGDSAAYFCASSPPAPQEEQFFGPGTRLTVL.

The V call is TRBV27, the J call TRBJ2-1; 10 nucleotides match TRBD1. This CDR3 spans 17 amino acids. The germline V gene encodes CDR1 MNHEY and CDR2 SMNVEV (reference sequence). The ends lost 5 bases at V and 9 bases at J; junction bases unmatched: 16. CDR3 coding DNA: TGTGCCAGCAGTCCCCAAATTACCGGGACAGGGGTCGCTGAGCAGTTCTTC. This translates into CASSPQITGTGVAEQFF.

The J gene is TRBJ1-6, the V gene TRBV5-6; no definite D call. Germline lookup yields CDR1 SGHDT and CDR2 YYEEEE. The CDR3 extends over 14 amino acids. With 0 bases removed from V and 7 bases from J, the gap between germline ends came to 8 bases. The CDR3 protein is CASSLATANSPLHF. The CDR3 coding sequence is TGTGCCAGCAGCTTGGCCACAGCGAATTCACCCCTCCACTTT. The whole variable domain, remainder taken from reference TRBV5-6 and TRBJ1-6, is DAGVTQSPTHLIKTRGQQVTLRCSPKSGHDTVSWYQQALGQGPQFIFQYYEEEERQRGNFPDRFSGHQFPNYSSELNVNALLLGDSALYLCASSLATANSPLHFGNGTRLTVT.

The chain links TRBV23-1 to TRBJ2-1; 7 bases are a match to TRBD2. TRBV23-1 is an ORF; its function is uncertain. With V trimmed by 6 bases and J by 6 bases, 11 bases remained unmatched. The CDR3 length is 15 residues. In DNA form, the CDR3 reads TGCGCCAGCAGCCGGGGGGTAGGGGAACCCAATGAGCAGTTCTTC. Translated, it gives CASSRGVGEPNEQFF.